One sample yielded the 20 T cell receptor beta chains listed below, sequenced in a study of response to subunit inactivated influenza vaccine. From the RT-PCR reads, TCRdb called clonotypes with MiXCR, one entry per CDR3 protein. The sample shows hundreds of thousands of distinct CDR3 sequences, roughly 11% of them seen only once. This material consisted of PBMCs from blood, taken roughly 45 days after vaccination. Every receptor here comes from a man between 50 and 59 years old who received an inactivated influenza vaccine.

This clonotype was found a few times. At one end, the junction sequence differs from germline, possibly due to a read error. The rearrangement uses TRBV4-2 and TRBJ1-1, with D uncertain. Per germline, CDR1 LGHNA and CDR2 YNFKEQ. The CDR3 spans 15 residues. The CDR3 DNA reads TGCGCCAGCAGCCAAGATTGGGCAGGGAACACTGAAGCTTTCTTT. This gives the protein CASSQDWAGNTEAFF.

The V gene is TRBV7-8, the J gene TRBJ2-1; 13 bases are shared with TRBD2. The CDR3 length is 16 residues. Germline V gene sequence: CDR1 SGHVS, CDR2 FQNEAQ. The junction had 7 bases not matched to a gene; V was cut back by 5 bases and J by 6 bases. CDR3 region: CASSRTSGRMGNEQFF. The CDR3 DNA sequence: TGTGCCAGCAGCAGGACTAGCGGGAGAATGGGCAATGAGCAGTTCTTC.

This clonotype has only a few counts. This chain joins TRBV5-1 and TRBJ2-3; either TRBD1 or TRBD2 may supply D (5 bases each). The CDR3 runs to 14 residues. Germline-derived CDR1 and CDR2 are SGHRS and YFSETQ. The V end was cut by 3 bases, the J end by 2 bases, with 10 bases between. CDR3 sequence: CASSSQGPTDTQYF. In DNA form, the CDR3 reads TGCGCCAGCAGCTCGCAGGGACCCACAGATACGCAGTATTTT.

This clonotype occurred many times. The rearrangement links TRBV9 to TRBJ2-6; D is unclear. The germline V gene has CDR1 SGDLS and CDR2 YYNGEE. The CDR3 loop spans 15 amino acids. Trimming removed 5 bases from V and 4 bases from J, with 13 bases in between. The CDR3 nucleotides are TGTGCCAGCAGTGATAACGCCGACGGGGCCAACGTCCTGACTTTC. This translates into CASSDNADGANVLTF. Full variable domain (rest looked up from reference TRBV9 and TRBJ2-6): DSGVTQTPKHLITATGQRVTLRCSPRSGDLSVYWYQQSLDQGLQFLIQYYNGEERAKGNILERFSAQQFPDLHSELNLSSLELGDSALYFCASSDNADGANVLTFGAGSRLTVL.

The genes are TRBV12-3 or TRBV12-4 and TRBJ1-4; possible D gene TRBD1, 5 bases. Deletions cut 6 bases from V and 10 bases from J, with 18 bases between. The CDR3 runs 14 residues. CDR3: CASSMGETFGKLFF. The CDR3 nucleotides read TGTGCCAGCAGCATGGGGGAGACATTTGGAAAACTGTTTTTT.

This clonotype appeared a few times. The rearrangement uses TRBV28 and TRBJ2-1, with 11 bases aligning to TRBD2. V lost 5 bases and J lost 5; bases outside the gene matches: 5. From germline, CDR1 is MDHEN and CDR2 SYDVKM. The length of the CDR3 is 15 residues. CDR3 loop: CASSPMGLADNEQFF. The CDR3 nucleotides are TGTGCCAGCAGTCCTATGGGACTAGCGGACAATGAGCAGTTCTTC.

CDR3 amino acids: CASSRFSGTVTYNEQFF. The CDR3 DNA is TGTGCCAGCAGCCGATTCTCCGGGACAGTGACCTACAATGAGCAGTTCTTC. This sequence joins TRBV4-2 and TRBJ2-1; 7 positions agree with TRBD1. CDR1 LGHNA and CDR2 YNFKEQ come from the germline V gene. There are 17 residues in the CDR3. V lost 4 bases, J lost 2 bases, and 11 bases stayed unmatched.

The chain couples TRBV20-1 to TRBJ1-2, with no clear D. CDR3 length: 13 residues. From germline, CDR1 is DFQATT and CDR2 SNEGSKA (reference sequence). V lost 0 bases and J lost 4, with 9 bases in between. CDR3 DNA sequence: TGCAGTGCTAGAGAAGGTCTTAGCTATGGCTACACCTTC. Translating gives CSAREGLSYGYTF.

V usage is TRBV9 and J usage is TRBJ2-1; TRBD2 matches 8 bases. The CDR3 extends over 15 amino acids. Losses at the gene ends were 4 bases for V and 9 bases for J; bases not matched to a gene: 12. Germline V CDR1 and CDR2: SGDLS, YYNGEE. For the CDR3, the DNA is TGTGCCAGCAGCCCCCTAAGCGGCGGGAGGAGTGAGCAGTTCTTC. This sequence encodes CASSPLSGGRSEQFF.

Many counts were recorded for this clonotype. The chain links TRBV27 to TRBJ1-2; 7 nucleotides agree with TRBD1. V trimming: 3 bases; J trimming: 4 bases; junction bases outside the gene matches: 5. The CDR3 is 14 residues long. Germline CDR1 is MNHEY and CDR2 is SMNVEV (reference sequence). The CDR3 region has the DNA TGTGCCAGCAGTTTTAGGCAGGGGGGCTATGGCTACACCTTC. Its protein product is CASSFRQGGYGYTF.

This clonotype was detected a few times. The gene calls are TRBV7-3 and TRBJ2-2; maybe TRBD2 (6 bases). Germline V CDR1 and CDR2: SGHTA, FQGTGA. V shed 0 bases and J shed 6 bases, with 8 bases lying between them. The CDR3 loop spans 14 amino acids. CDR3 protein: CASSLTREAGELFF. CDR3 nucleotide sequence: TGTGCCAGCAGCTTAACGAGGGAGGCCGGGGAGCTGTTTTTT.

The chain employs TRBV4-1 and TRBJ2-7; TRBD1 agrees at 9 bases. With 3 bases clipped from V and 6 bases from J, the junction kept 12 bases outside the gene matches. CDR1 and CDR2 (germline): MGHRA, YSYEKL. The CDR3 runs 16 residues. The DNA of the CDR3 is TGCGCCAGCAGCCAGGGGCCGGGACAGGGAGGCTCCGAGCAGTACTTC. Amino acids: CASSQGPGQGGSEQYF.

This clonotype was counted only a few times. CDR3 sequence (DNA): TGTGCCAGCAGTTTCACGGGGCGCTTTAGGACTGAAGCTTTCTTT. This codes for CASSFTGRFRTEAFF. The chain links TRBV6-5 to TRBJ1-1; D is perhaps TRBD1 (5 bases). This CDR3 has 15 amino acids. V lost 4 bases, J lost 5 bases, and 17 bases lay in between. Per the germline V gene, CDR1 is MNHEY and CDR2 is SVGAGI.

The rearrangement links TRBV12-3 or TRBV12-4 to TRBJ2-2; the D is unclear. The CDR3 spans 15 residues. The ends were cut back, 5 bases at V and 5 bases at J, with 15 bases in the middle. CDR3: CASSKSERRTGELFF. The CDR3, as DNA: TGTGCCAGCAGTAAAAGCGAGAGACGAACCGGGGAGCTGTTTTTT.

The sample holds a few counts of this clonotype. The CDR3 spells CASSSTGTFDEQYF. In nucleotides, the CDR3 is TGCGCCAGCAGCTCTACCGGGACATTTGACGAGCAGTACTTC. The rearrangement joins TRBV5-1 to TRBJ2-7; tentatively, D is TRBD1 (6 bases). Trimming cost V 3 bases and J 5 bases, with 15 bases left between them. Germline CDR1 is SGHRS and CDR2 is YFSETQ. The CDR3 is made up of 14 amino acids.

The table lists this clonotype with a few counts. The chain employs TRBV7-8 and TRBJ2-7; D call uncertain. CDR1 and CDR2 (germline): SGHVS, FQNEAQ. This CDR3 is 14 amino acids long. Trimming removed 2 bases from V and 1 base from J, with 9 bases in between. CDR3 nucleotide sequence: TGTGCCAGCAGCTTACGGGTGGTGTCCTACGAGCAGTACTTC. Translated: CASSLRVVSYEQYF.

V and J are TRBV7-2 and TRBJ2-3, with D perhaps TRBD1 or TRBD2 (6 bases each). Per germline, CDR1 SGHTA and CDR2 FQGNSA. Trimming removed 5 bases at V and 8 bases at J, with 11 bases between. This CDR3 is 12 amino acids long. CDR3 region: CASSPGAGTQYF. In DNA form, the CDR3 reads TGTGCCAGCAGCCCGGGGGCCGGTACGCAGTATTTT. The variable domain in full, with the rest retrieved from reference TRBV7-2 and TRBJ2-3, is GAGVSQSPSNKVTEKGKDVELRCDPISGHTALYWYRQSLGQGLEFLIYFQGNSAPDKSGLPSDRFSAERTGGSVSTLTIQRTQQEDSAVYLCASSPGAGTQYFGPGTRLTVL.

This clonotype was detected many times. The chain carries TRBV5-1 and TRBJ2-3; D is possibly TRBD2 (5 bases). The CDR3 spans 15 residues. Trimming took 7 bases from V and 3 from J, leaving 18 bases between them. CDR1 and CDR2 from the germline V gene are SGHRS and YFSETQ. The CDR3, as DNA: TGCGCCAGCGGCTCGGGGTTCCTCAGTACAGATACGCAGTATTTT. It translates to CASGSGFLSTDTQYF.

This clonotype showed up just a few times. In DNA form, the CDR3 reads TGCAGCGTTGATAGGGCCCAGGGGGGCTATGGCTACACCTTC. This encodes CSVDRAQGGYGYTF. The chain uses TRBV29-1 and TRBJ1-2; TRBD1 aligns across 7 bases. Germline values: CDR1 SQVTM, CDR2 ANQGSEA. Trimming cost V 3 bases and J 4 bases; bases outside gene matches: 8. The length of the CDR3 is 14 residues.

In its sample, this clonotype was seen a few times. This rearrangement joins TRBV7-2 to TRBJ1-6; 7 bases align to TRBD1. This CDR3 contains 15 residues. The germline V gene has CDR1 SGHTA and CDR2 FQGNSA. V was pared by 3 bases and J by 10 bases, with 9 bases of the junction left unmatched. The DNA for the CDR3 is TGTGCCAGCAGCTTGTTAGACAGGGCTGGATCACCCCTCCACTTT. Its protein product is CASSLLDRAGSPLHF.